This passage covers 20 T cell receptor beta chains from one sample sequenced in a study of T-cell memory formation after mild COVID-19. TCRdb processed the 5' RACE reads anew with MiXCR; each CDR3 protein has one entry. The sample shows some 120,000 distinct CDR3 sequences, roughly 15% of them seen only once. Sequencing input: PBMCs or a T cell subset sorted from them (not recorded which). These receptor sequences come from an adult woman who had mild COVID-19 (a few samples of this study predate the infection). Cell type and time point are not known.

This chain connects TRBV6-2 or TRBV6-3 to TRBJ2-5; 11 bases match TRBD1. Looked up from germline, CDR1 is MNHEY and CDR2 is SVGEGT. With 1 base clipped from V and 0 bases from J, the junction kept 4 bases outside the gene matches. The CDR3 is 17 residues long. The CDR3 protein is CASSYFGTGGHQETQYF. The CDR3 nucleotides read TGTGCCAGCAGTTACTTTGGGACAGGGGGACACCAAGAGACCCAGTACTTC.

There are many counts of this clonotype. The chain recombines TRBV6-5 with TRBJ1-1, with a possible D match to TRBD1 (5 bases). The germline V gene encodes CDR1 MNHEY and CDR2 SVGAGI. The CDR3 contains 16 residues. Deletions cut 6 bases from V and 1 base from J, with 18 bases between. Written as DNA, the CDR3 is TGTGCCAGCAGAATAAACCCGGGACGGCCGAACACTGAAGCTTTCTTT. Translating gives CASRINPGRPNTEAFF.

This clonotype came up many times. The V and J genes are TRBV6-6 and TRBJ2-1; weak D call: TRBD2 (6 bases). This CDR3 is 14 amino acids long. The germline gives CDR1 MNHNY, CDR2 SVGAGI (reference sequence). V dropped 6 bases and J dropped 1 base, with 10 bases sitting between them. The CDR3 loop is CASRRLASYNEQFF. For the CDR3, the DNA is TGTGCCAGCAGAAGGCTAGCGTCCTACAATGAGCAGTTCTTC.

The chain uses TRBV4-1 and TRBJ2-2; TRBD1 aligns across 7 bases. This CDR3 spans 16 amino acids. Germline CDR1 and CDR2: MGHRA and YSYEKL. V was pared by 4 bases and J by 3 bases, with 8 bases of the junction left unmatched. CDR3 nucleotides: TGCGCCAGCAGCCTCAGGGGGTCTTCCGACACCGGGGAGCTGTTTTTT. It codes for CASSLRGSSDTGELFF.

The chain carries TRBV5-1 and TRBJ2-7; 10 bases are shared with TRBD1. CDR1 SGHRS and CDR2 YFSETQ come from the germline V gene. This CDR3 is 14 amino acids long. After removal of 4 bases from V and 4 bases from J, the junction contained 5 bases not matched to a gene. The CDR3 coding sequence is TGCGCCAGCAGCCAGGGGGACAGGGGATACGAGCAGTACTTC. Protein sequence: CASSQGDRGYEQYF.

This chain uses TRBV12-3 or TRBV12-4 with TRBJ2-5; the D is unclear. Trimming removed 3 bases at V and 5 bases at J, with 7 bases between. The CDR3 consists of 12 residues. The CDR3 nucleotides are TGTGCCAGCAGTTTCGTCCCCGAGACCCAGTACTTC. Translating it yields CASSFVPETQYF.

This clonotype was counted between two and nine times. The V call is TRBV12-3 or TRBV12-4, the J call TRBJ2-5; 9 bases match TRBD1. This CDR3 contains 15 residues. V dropped 6 bases and J dropped 5; count of bases not matched to a gene: 10. CDR3: CASSQDTGTGETQYF. The CDR3 DNA follows: TGTGCCAGCAGCCAAGATACCGGGACAGGGGAGACCCAGTACTTC.

Only a few counts were recorded for this clonotype. The J gene is TRBJ2-2, the V gene TRBV7-9; possibly TRBD1 or TRBD2 for D (5 bases each). The germline V and J ends were trimmed by 0 bases and 6 bases, with 14 bases remaining between them. CDR1 is SEHNR, CDR2 FQNEAQ, per germline (reference sequence). The CDR3 totals 16 residues. The CDR3 DNA is TGTGCCAGCAGCTTAGCCGGACTGGTAGGGGCCGGGGAGCTGTTTTTT. Its translation: CASSLAGLVGAGELFF.

V gene TRBV7-9 combines with J gene TRBJ2-7; 12 nucleotides line up with TRBD2. The junction had 5 bases not matched to a gene; V was cut back by 5 bases and J by 3 bases. Germline values: CDR1 SEHNR, CDR2 FQNEAQ (reference sequence). There are 15 residues in the CDR3. The CDR3 reads CASSPWTSGNYEQYF. In DNA form, the CDR3 reads TGTGCCAGCAGCCCGTGGACTAGCGGGAACTACGAGCAGTACTTC.

This chain joins TRBV29-1 and TRBJ1-5; D might be TRBD1 (6 bases). The CDR3 covers 14 residues. Looked up from germline, CDR1 is SQVTM and CDR2 is ANQGSEA. Between the trimmed V and J ends, which lost 2 bases and 0 bases, there was a span of 8 bases. The CDR3: CSVETGNSNQPQHF. CDR3 coding DNA: TGCAGCGTTGAAACAGGGAATAGCAATCAGCCCCAGCATTTT. The variable domain in full, with the rest retrieved from reference TRBV29-1 and TRBJ1-5, is SAVISQKPSRDICQRGTSLTIQCQVDSQVTMMFWYRQQPGQSLTLIATANQGSEATYESGFVIDKFPISRPNLTFSTLTVSNMSPEDSSIYLCSVETGNSNQPQHFGDGTRLSIL.

The CDR3, as DNA: TGTGCCAGCAGTTTTGTGGGGTTTAATGAAAAACTGTTTTTT. Translation gives CASSFVGFNEKLFF. The rearrangement links TRBV6-6 to TRBJ1-4, with D unclear. Trimming took 4 bases from V and 4 from J, leaving 10 bases between them. Germline V CDR1 and CDR2: MNHNY, SVGAGI (reference sequence). The length of the CDR3 is 14 residues.

This clonotype turned up a few times. The chain recombines TRBV29-1 with TRBJ2-7, with 8 positions matching TRBD2. Germline lookup yields CDR1 SQVTM and CDR2 ANQGSEA. With V trimmed by 7 bases and J by 6 bases, 11 bases remained unmatched. The CDR3 spans 13 residues. The CDR3 loop is CSARGGSVPEQYF. The CDR3 DNA reads TGCAGCGCCCGGGGGGGGTCAGTACCCGAGCAGTACTTC.

The chain carries TRBV27 and TRBJ2-7; D possibly corresponds to TRBD2 (6 bases). The germline V gene has CDR1 MNHEY and CDR2 SMNVEV (reference sequence). The CDR3 contains 15 residues. V was pared by 3 bases and J by 2 bases, with 14 bases between. The CDR3 region is CASSLTIADPYEQYF. CDR3 sequence (DNA): TGTGCCAGCAGTTTGACGATAGCGGACCCCTACGAGCAGTACTTC.

The V gene is TRBV7-3, the J gene TRBJ2-5; D may be TRBD1 (6 bases). The V gene's germline CDR1 is SGHTA and CDR2 FQGTGA. The CDR3 totals 17 residues. With 5 bases removed from V and 0 bases from J, the gap between germline ends came to 19 bases. The CDR3 is CASSHIPRGPYQETQYF. CDR3 DNA: TGTGCCAGCAGCCACATCCCCAGGGGACCGTACCAAGAGACCCAGTACTTC.

CDR3 loop: CASSPLLASTDTQYF. Here the CDR3 DNA reads TGTGCCAGCAGTCCCCTACTAGCGAGTACAGATACGCAGTATTTT. The gene calls are TRBV6-6 and TRBJ2-3; 7 nucleotides agree with TRBD2. The CDR3 spans 15 residues. Germline V gene data show CDR1 as MNHNY and CDR2 as SVGAGI (reference sequence). V lost 5 bases and J lost 3; bases outside the gene matches: 8.

This clonotype has just a few counts. The chain recombines TRBV19 with TRBJ1-5; TRBD1 agrees at 7 bases. Germline trimming cut 4 bases from V and 7 bases from J; bases unmatched to any gene: 4. In germline, CDR1 is LNHDA, CDR2 SQIVND (reference sequence). The CDR3 spans 13 residues. The CDR3 DNA follows: TGTGCCAGTAGTACAGGGGGTAGGCAGCCCCAGCATTTT. It encodes CASSTGGRQPQHF. The full variable domain, rest sourced from reference TRBV19 and TRBJ1-5, is DGGITQSPKYLFRKEGQNVTLSCEQNLNHDAMYWYRQDPGQGLRLIYYSQIVNDFQKGDIAEGYSVSREKKESFPLTVTSAQKNPTAFYLCASSTGGRQPQHFGDGTRLSIL.

This clonotype occurred a few times. This rearrangement joins TRBV7-2 to TRBJ2-3; unclear D gene. Germline loops: CDR1 SGHTA, CDR2 FQGNSA. Trimming left V 4 bases short and J 4 bases short, with 9 bases between. CDR3 length: 13 amino acids. The CDR3 DNA reads TGTGCCAGCAGCTCCCCGACGTCAGATACGCAGTATTTT. This codes for CASSSPTSDTQYF.

The sample holds a few counts of this clonotype. V gene TRBV4-3 combines with J gene TRBJ2-3, with D unclear. The CDR3 sequence is 15 residues long. V was shortened by 0 bases and J by 6 bases, with 13 bases between the two germline ends. From germline, CDR1 is LGHNA and CDR2 YSLEER. In DNA, the CDR3 is TGCGCCAGCAGCCAAGATCATATCTCTTCCGATACGCAGTATTTT. Translation: CASSQDHISSDTQYF.

This clonotype appeared a few times. This chain links TRBV25-1 with TRBJ1-1; D uncertain. The V and J ends lost 8 bases and 3 bases respectively, with 7 bases between them. The germline V gene has CDR1 MGHDK and CDR2 SYGVNS. CDR3 length: 11 amino acids. The CDR3 here is CASSAYTEAFF. CDR3 in DNA: TGTGCCAGCTCCGCGTACACTGAAGCTTTCTTT. Full variable domain (rest looked up from reference TRBV25-1 and TRBJ1-1): EADIYQTPRYLVIGTGKKITLECSQTMGHDKMYWYQQDPGMELHLIHYSYGVNSTEKGDLSSESTVSRIRTEHFPLTLESARPSHTSQYLCASSAYTEAFFGQGTRLTVV.

This clonotype was found a few times. CDR3 residues: CASSTTGGAELFF. For the CDR3, the DNA is TGTGCCAGCAGCACGACAGGGGGCGCGGAGCTGTTTTTT. V gene TRBV12-3 or TRBV12-4 combines with J gene TRBJ2-2, with TRBD1 matching 10 bases. CDR3 length: 13 residues. Trimming removed 6 bases from V and 10 bases from J; junction bases left unmatched: 5.